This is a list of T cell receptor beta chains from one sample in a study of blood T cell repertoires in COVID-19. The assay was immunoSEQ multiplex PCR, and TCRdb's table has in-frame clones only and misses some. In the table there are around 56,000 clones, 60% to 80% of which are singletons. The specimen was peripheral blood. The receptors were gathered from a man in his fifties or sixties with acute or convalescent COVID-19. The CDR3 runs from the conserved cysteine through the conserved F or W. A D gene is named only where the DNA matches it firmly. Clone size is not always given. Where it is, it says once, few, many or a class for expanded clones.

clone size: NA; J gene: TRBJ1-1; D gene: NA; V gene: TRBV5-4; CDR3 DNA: TGTGCCAGCAGCCAGGAGGGGAGGGGGGACACTGAAGCTTTCTTT; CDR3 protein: CASSQEGRGDTEAFF
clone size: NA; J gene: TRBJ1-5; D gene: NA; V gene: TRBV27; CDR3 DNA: TGTGCCAGCAGTCCGCTAGGGACTTCCGACCCGGGCAGCAATCAGCCCCAGCATTTT; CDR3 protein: CASSPLGTSDPGSNQPQHF
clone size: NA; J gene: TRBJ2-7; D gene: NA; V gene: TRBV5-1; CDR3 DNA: TGCGCCAGCAGTCCCTCACAGGGCTACGAGCAGTACTTC; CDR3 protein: CASSPSQGYEQYF
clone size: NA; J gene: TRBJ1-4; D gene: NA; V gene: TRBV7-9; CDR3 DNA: TGTGCCAGCAGCTTACAGGTGAATGAAAAACTGTTTTTT; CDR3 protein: CASSLQVNEKLFF
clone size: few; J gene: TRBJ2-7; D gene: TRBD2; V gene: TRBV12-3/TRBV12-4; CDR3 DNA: TGTGCCAGCAAACCTAGCGGGGTTTACGAGCAGTACTTC; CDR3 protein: CASKPSGVYEQYF
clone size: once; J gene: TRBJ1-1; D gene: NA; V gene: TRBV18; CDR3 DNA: TGTGCCAGCTCACCGCAGGGGATCCGGGACACTGAAGCTTTCTTT; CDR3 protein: CASSPQGIRDTEAFF
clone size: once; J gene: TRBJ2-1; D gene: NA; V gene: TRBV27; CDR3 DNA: TGTGCCAGCAGGAACAGTCTCAATGAGCAGTTCTTC; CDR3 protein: CASRNSLNEQFF
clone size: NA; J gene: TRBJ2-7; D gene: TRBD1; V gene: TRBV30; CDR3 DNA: TGTGCCTGGAGGCCTACAGGGGGCTGGGAGCAGTACTTC; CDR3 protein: CAWRPTGGWEQYF
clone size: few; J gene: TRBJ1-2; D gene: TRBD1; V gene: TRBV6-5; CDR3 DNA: TGTGCCAGCAGCCGAACGACAGGGGGAGGCTACACCTTC; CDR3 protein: CASSRTTGGGYTF
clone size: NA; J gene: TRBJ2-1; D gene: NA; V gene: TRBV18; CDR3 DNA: TGTGCCAGCTCACCCGCCGGGAATGAGCAGTTCTTC; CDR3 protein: CASSPAGNEQFF
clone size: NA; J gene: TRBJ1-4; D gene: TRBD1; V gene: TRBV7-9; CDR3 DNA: TGTGCCAGCAGCCGGGGACAGGCGAATGAAAAACTGTTTTTT; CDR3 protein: CASSRGQANEKLFF
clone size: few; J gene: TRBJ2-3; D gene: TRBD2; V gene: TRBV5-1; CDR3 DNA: TGCGCCAGCAGCTTGTCGGGACTAGCTAAGACAGATACGCAGTATTTT; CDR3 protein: CASSLSGLAKTDTQYF
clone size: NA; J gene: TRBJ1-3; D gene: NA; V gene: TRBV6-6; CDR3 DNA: TGTGCCAGCAGTTACGACTCCTCTGGAAACACCATATATTTT; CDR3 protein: CASSYDSSGNTIYF
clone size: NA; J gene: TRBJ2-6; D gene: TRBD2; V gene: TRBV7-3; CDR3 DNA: TGTGCCAGCAGCCGCGAGGGGGGGACTAGCGGCGGGAGCGTCCTGACTTTC; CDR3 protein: CASSREGGTSGGSVLTF
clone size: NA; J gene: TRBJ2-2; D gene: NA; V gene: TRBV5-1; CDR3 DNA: TGCGCCAGCGCGAGGGAGCGGCCGAACACCGGGGAGCTGTTTTTT; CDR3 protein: CASARERPNTGELFF
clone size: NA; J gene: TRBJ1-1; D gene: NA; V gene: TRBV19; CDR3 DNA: TGTGCCAGTTCCTGGAGTGTCGCTGAAGCTTTCTTT; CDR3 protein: CASSWSVAEAFF
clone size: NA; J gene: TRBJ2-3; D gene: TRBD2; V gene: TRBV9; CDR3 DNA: TGTGCCAGCAGCGTACAGCGGGGAAGCGATACGCAGTATTTT; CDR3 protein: CASSVQRGSDTQYF
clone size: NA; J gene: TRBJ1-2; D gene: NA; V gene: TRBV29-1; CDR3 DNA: TGCAGCGTCCGAGACCAGGTGTCAGCTAACTATGGCTACACCTTC; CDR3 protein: CSVRDQVSANYGYTF
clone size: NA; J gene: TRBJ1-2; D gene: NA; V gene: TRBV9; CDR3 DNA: TGTGCCAGCACTGCAGCTAACTATGGCTACACCTTC; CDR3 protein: CASTAANYGYTF
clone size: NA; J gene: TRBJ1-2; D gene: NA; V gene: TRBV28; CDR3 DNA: TGTGCCAGCAGCTCTCCTGGGACATCAAACTATGGCTACACCTTC; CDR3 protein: CASSSPGTSNYGYTF
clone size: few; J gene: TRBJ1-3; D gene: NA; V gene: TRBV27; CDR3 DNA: TGTGCCAGCAGGGGGCTCGGAAACACCATATATTTT; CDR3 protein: CASRGLGNTIYF
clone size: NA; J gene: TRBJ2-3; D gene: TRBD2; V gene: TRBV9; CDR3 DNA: TGTGCCAGCAGGGGACTAGCGGGGGGCCTCCTAAAAAATACGCAGTATTTT; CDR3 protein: CASRGLAGGLLKNTQYF
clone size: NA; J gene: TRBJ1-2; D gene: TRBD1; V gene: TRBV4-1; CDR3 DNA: TGCGCCAGCAGCCAAGCGGACAGGGTTAACTATGGCTACACCTTC; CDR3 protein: CASSQADRVNYGYTF
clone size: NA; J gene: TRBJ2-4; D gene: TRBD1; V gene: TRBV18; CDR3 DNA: TGTGCCAGCTCTCTCAATACGGACAGGTCGGTCCAGTACTTC; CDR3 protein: CASSLNTDRSVQYF
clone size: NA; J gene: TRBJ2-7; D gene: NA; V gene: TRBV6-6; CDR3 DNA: TGTGCCAGCAGTTACGTCCAGGGGGAGGACTACGAGCAGTACTTC; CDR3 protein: CASSYVQGEDYEQYF
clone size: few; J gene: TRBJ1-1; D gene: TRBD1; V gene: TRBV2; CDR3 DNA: TGTGCCAGCAAAAGGACAGGGGGTAATACTGAAGCTTTCTTT; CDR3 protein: CASKRTGGNTEAFF
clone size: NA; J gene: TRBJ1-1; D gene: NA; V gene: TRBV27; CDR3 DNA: TGTGCCAGCAGTTACGGGGGATTCAACACTGAAGCTTTCTTT; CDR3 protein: CASSYGGFNTEAFF
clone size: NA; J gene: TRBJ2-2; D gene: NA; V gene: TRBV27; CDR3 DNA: TGTGCCAGCAGTCCCGGGACTCCGGGCGGGGACACCGGGGAGCTGTTTTTT; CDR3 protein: CASSPGTPGGDTGELFF
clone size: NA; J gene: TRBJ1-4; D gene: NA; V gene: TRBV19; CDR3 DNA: TGTGCCAGTAGTATAGGGGCTGCAACTAATGAAAAACTGTTTTTT; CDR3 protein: CASSIGAATNEKLFF
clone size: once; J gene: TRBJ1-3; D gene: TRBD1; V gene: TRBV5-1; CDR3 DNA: TGCGCCAGCAGCCCGCGAACAGGGGGCTATGGAAACACCATATATTTT; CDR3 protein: CASSPRTGGYGNTIYF
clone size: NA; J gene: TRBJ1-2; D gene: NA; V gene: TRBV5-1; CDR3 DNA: TGCGCCAGCAGCCAAACGGGAGGAAATGGCTACACCTTC; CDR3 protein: CASSQTGGNGYTF
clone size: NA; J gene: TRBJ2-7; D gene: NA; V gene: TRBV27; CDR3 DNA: TGTGCCAGCAGACCTACGGGACACCCCGCCTACGAGCAGTACTTC; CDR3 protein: CASRPTGHPAYEQYF
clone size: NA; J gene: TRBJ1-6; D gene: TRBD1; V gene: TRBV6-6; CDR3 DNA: TGTGCCAGCAGTTTACTAAGGGACAGGGAGTCACCCCTCCACTTT; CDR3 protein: CASSLLRDRESPLHF
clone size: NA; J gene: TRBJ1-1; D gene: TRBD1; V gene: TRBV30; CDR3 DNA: TGTGCCTGGAGTGAGGGACAGGGGGCGGCCAACACTGAAGCTTTCTTT; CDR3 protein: CAWSEGQGAANTEAFF
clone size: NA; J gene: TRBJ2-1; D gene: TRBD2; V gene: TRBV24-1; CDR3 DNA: TGTGCCACCAGTTCACGTCCAGCGGGGGGAGGCAATGAGCAGTTCTTC; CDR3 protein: CATSSRPAGGGNEQFF
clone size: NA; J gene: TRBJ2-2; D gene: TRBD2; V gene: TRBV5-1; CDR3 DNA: TGCGCCAGCAGCTTGGGCCCCGGACTAGCTGTCACCGGGGAGCTGTTTTTT; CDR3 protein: CASSLGPGLAVTGELFF
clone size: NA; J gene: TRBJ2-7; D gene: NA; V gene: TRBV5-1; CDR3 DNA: TGCGCCAGCAGCTTGTACGGGGAGAGCTCCTACGAGCAGTACTTC; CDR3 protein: CASSLYGESSYEQYF
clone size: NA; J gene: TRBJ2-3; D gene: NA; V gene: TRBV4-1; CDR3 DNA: TGCGCCAGCAGCCAAGATCAGGTTACGCAGTATTTT; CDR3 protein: CASSQDQVTQYF
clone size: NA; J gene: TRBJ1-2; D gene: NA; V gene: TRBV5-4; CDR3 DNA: TGTGCCAGCAGCTTGGACAGGGCGGGCTATGGCTACACCTTC; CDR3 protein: CASSLDRAGYGYTF
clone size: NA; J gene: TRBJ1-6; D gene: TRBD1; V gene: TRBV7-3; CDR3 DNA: TGTGCCAGCAGCGTACGACAGGGATCACCCCTCCACTTT; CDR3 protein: CASSVRQGSPLHF
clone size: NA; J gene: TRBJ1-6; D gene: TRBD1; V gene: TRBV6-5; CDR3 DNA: TGTGCCAGCAGTTCCCGCACAGGGGCTAATTCACCCCTCCACTTT; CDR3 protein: CASSSRTGANSPLHF
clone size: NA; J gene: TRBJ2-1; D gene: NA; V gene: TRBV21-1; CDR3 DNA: TGTGCCACCAATGACAACCGCAATGAGCAGTTCTTC; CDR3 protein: CATNDNRNEQFF
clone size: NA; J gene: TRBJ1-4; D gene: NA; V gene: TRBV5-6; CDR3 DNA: TGTGCCAGCAGCCGGGACAAACTAAATGAAAAACTGTTTTTT; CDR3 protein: CASSRDKLNEKLFF
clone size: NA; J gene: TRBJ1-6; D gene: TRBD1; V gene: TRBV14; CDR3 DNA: TGTGCCAGCAGTCCCCAGACAGGGGCGAATTCACCCCTCCACTTT; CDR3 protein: CASSPQTGANSPLHF
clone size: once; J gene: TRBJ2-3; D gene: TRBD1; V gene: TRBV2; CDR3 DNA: TGTGCCAGCGGGATACAGGGGACAGATACGCAGTATTTT; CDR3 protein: CASGIQGTDTQYF
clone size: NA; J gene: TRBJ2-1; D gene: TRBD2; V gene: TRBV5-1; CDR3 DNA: TGCGCCAGCAGCCTAGGGCTAGCGGGTACTTACAATGAGCAGTTCTTC; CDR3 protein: CASSLGLAGTYNEQFF
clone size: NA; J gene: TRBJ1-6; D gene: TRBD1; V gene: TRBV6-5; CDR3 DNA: TGTGCCAGCAGTCGGACAGGGGCTATCGGTTCACCCCTCCACTTT; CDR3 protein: CASSRTGAIGSPLHF
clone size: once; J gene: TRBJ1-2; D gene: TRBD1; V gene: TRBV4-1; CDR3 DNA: TGCGCCAGCAGCCAAAGGAACAGGGGAGATCACTATGGCTACACCTTC; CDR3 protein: CASSQRNRGDHYGYTF